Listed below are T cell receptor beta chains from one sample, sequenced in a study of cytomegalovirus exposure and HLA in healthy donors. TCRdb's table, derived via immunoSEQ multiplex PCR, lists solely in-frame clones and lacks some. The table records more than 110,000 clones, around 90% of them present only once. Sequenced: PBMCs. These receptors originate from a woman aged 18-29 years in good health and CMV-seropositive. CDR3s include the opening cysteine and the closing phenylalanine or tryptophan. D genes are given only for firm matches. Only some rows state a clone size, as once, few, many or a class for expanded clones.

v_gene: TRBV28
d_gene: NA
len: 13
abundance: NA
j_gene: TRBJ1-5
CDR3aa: CASKGRVDQPQHF
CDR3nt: TGTGCCAGCAAAGGCAGGGTCGATCAGCCCCAGCATTTT

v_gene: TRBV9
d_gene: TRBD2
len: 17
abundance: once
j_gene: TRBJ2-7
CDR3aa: CASSSPRESGGVYEQYF
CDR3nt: TGTGCCAGCAGCTCCCCCCGGGAAAGCGGGGGGGTTTACGAGCAGTACTTC

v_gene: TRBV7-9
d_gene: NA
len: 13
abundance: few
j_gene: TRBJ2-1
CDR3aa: CASSLITREYEFF
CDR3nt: TGTGCCAGCAGCTTAATCACCCGGGAGTACGAGTTCTTC

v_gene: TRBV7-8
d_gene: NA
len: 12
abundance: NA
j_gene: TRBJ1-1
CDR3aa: CASSLSGTEAFF
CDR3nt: TGTGCCAGCAGCTTATCAGGCACTGAAGCTTTCTTT

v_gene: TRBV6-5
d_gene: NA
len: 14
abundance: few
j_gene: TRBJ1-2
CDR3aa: CASSYGAGSSGYTF
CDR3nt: TGTGCCAGCAGCTACGGGGCGGGGTCCAGTGGCTACACCTTC

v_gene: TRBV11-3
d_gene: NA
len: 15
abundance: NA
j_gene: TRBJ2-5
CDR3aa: CASSFSPSDQETQYF
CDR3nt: TGTGCCAGCAGCTTCTCCCCCAGCGACCAAGAGACCCAGTACTTC

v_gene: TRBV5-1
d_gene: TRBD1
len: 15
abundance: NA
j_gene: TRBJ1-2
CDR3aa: CASSLLRQGYDDYTF
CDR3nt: TGCGCCAGCAGCTTGCTCCGACAGGGTTATGATGACTACACCTTC

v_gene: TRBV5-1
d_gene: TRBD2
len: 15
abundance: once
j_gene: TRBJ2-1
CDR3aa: CASSGLAGSYNEQFF
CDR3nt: TGCGCCAGCAGCGGGTTAGCGGGCTCCTACAATGAGCAGTTCTTC

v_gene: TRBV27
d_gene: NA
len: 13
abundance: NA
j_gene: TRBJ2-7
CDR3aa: CASSWGLSYEQYF
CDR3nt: TGTGCCAGCAGTTGGGGACTCTCCTACGAGCAGTACTTC

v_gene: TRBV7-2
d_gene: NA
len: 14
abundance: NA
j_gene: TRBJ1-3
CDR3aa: CASSRTGNGNTIYF
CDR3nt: TGTGCCAGCAGCCGAACAGGGAACGGAAACACCATATATTTT

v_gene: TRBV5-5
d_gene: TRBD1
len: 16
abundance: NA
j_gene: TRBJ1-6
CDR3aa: CASSLRQGVYNSPLHF
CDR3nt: TGTGCCAGCAGCTTAAGACAGGGCGTCTATAATTCACCCCTCCACTTT

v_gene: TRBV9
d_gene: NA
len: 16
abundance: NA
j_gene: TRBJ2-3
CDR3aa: CASSPPSSSSTDTQYF
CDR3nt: TGTGCCAGCAGCCCCCCTAGCTCCTCTAGCACAGATACGCAGTATTTT

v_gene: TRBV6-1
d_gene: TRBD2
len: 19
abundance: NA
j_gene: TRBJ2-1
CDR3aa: CASSGDHGTSGGLYNEQFF
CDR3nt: TGTGCCAGCAGTGGTGACCACGGGACTAGCGGGGGACTCTACAATGAGCAGTTCTTC

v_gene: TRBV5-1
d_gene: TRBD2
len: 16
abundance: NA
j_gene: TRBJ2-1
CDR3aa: CASSLEAGVKFHEQFF
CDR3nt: TGCGCCAGCAGCTTGGAGGCGGGGGTAAAGTTCCATGAGCAGTTCTTC

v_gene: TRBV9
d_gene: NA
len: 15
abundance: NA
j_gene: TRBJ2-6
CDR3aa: CASSVRGSGANVLTF
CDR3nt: TGTGCCAGCAGCGTAAGGGGCTCTGGGGCCAACGTCCTGACTTTC

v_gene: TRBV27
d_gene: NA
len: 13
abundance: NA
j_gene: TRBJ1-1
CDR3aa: CASSNSLNTEAFF
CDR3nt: TGTGCCAGCAGTAACAGTTTGAACACTGAAGCTTTCTTT

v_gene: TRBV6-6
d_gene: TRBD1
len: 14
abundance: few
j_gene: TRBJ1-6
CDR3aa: CASGNRGRGSPLHF
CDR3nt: TGTGCCAGCGGGAACAGGGGGCGCGGTTCACCCCTCCACTTT

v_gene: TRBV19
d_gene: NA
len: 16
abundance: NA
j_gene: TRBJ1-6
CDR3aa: CASSIKGRGIGSPLHF
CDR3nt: TGTGCCAGTAGTATAAAAGGACGGGGGATTGGGTCACCCCTCCACTTT

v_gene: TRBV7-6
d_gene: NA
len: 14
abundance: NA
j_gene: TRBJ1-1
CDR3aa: CASSLGATGREAFF
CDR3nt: TGTGCCAGCAGCTTGGGAGCGACAGGTCGTGAAGCTTTCTTT

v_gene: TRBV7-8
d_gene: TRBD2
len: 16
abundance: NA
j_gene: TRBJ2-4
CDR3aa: CASSQSGRRGKNIQYF
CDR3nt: TGTGCCAGCAGCCAAAGCGGGAGAAGGGGCAAAAACATTCAGTACTTC

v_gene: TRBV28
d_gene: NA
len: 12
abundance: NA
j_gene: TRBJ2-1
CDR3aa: CASSLSRDEQFF
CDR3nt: TGTGCCAGCAGTTTATCTCGCGATGAGCAGTTCTTC

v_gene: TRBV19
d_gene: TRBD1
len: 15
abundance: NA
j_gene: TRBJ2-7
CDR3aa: CASSDPGTGSYEQYF
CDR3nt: TGTGCCAGTAGTGACCCGGGGACAGGCTCCTACGAGCAGTACTTC

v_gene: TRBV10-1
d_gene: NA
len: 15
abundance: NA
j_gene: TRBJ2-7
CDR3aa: CASSESTQLGSEQYF
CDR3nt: TGCGCCAGCAGTGAGTCGACCCAACTAGGCTCCGAGCAGTACTTC

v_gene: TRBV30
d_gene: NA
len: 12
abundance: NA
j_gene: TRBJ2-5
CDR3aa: CAWNTGQETQYF
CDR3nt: TGTGCCTGGAACACGGGACAAGAGACCCAGTACTTC

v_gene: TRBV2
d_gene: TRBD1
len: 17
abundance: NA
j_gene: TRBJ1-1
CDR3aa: CASETPIGQGVPTEAFF
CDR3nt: TGTGCCAGCGAAACTCCAATAGGACAGGGTGTTCCCACTGAAGCTTTCTTT

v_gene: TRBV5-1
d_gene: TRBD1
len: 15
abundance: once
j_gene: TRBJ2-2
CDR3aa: CASSKGQGRTGELFF
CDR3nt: TGCGCCAGCAGCAAGGGACAGGGAAGGACCGGGGAGCTGTTTTTT

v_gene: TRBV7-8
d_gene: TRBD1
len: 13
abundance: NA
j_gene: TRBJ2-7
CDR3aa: CASTQGASYEQYF
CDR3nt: TGTGCCAGCACTCAGGGGGCTTCCTACGAGCAGTACTTC

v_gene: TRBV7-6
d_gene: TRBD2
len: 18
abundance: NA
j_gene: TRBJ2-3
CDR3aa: CASSLEAAGGPRVDTQYF
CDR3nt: TGTGCCAGCAGCTTAGAAGCAGCGGGGGGCCCGCGAGTAGATACGCAGTATTTT

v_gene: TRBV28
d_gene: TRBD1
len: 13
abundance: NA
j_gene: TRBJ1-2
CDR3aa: CASSSTGLYGYTF
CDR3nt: TGTGCCAGCAGTTCGACAGGGCTATATGGCTACACCTTC

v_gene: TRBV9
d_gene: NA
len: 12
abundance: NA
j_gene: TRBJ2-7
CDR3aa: CASSSGGYEQYF
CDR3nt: TGTGCCAGCTCTTCCGGCGGATACGAGCAGTACTTC

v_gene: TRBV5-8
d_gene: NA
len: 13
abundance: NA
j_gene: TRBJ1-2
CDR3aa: CASSLFAGDDYTF
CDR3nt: TGTGCCAGCAGCCTCTTTGCGGGGGATGACTACACCTTC

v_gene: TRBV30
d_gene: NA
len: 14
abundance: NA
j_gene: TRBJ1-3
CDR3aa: CAWSITSSGNTIYF
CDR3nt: TGTGCCTGGAGCATAACGAGCTCTGGAAACACCATATATTTT

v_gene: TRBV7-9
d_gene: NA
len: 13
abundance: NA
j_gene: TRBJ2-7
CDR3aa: CASSLRGSDEQYF
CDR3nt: TGTGCCAGCAGCTTAAGGGGATCTGACGAGCAGTACTTC

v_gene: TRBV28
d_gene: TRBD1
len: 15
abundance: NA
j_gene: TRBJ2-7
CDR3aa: CASRVQGVSSYEQYF
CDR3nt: TGTGCCAGCAGAGTACAGGGGGTCAGCTCCTACGAGCAGTACTTC

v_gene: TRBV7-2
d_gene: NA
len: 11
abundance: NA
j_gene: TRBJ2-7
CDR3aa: CASSLRASPYF
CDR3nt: TGTGCCAGCAGCTTAAGAGCTAGTCCGTACTTC

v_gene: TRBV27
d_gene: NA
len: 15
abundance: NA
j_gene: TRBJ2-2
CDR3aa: CASSWVLGNTGELFF
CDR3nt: TGTGCCAGCAGTTGGGTTCTAGGGAACACCGGGGAGCTGTTTTTT

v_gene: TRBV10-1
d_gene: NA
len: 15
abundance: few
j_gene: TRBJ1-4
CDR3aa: CASSGGGTANEKLFF
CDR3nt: TGCGCCAGCAGTGGTGGAGGGACGGCTAATGAAAAACTGTTTTTT

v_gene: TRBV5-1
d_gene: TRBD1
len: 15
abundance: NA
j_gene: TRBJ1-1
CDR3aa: CASSWGTGEATEAFF
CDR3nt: TGCGCCAGCAGCTGGGGGACAGGGGAGGCCACTGAAGCTTTCTTT

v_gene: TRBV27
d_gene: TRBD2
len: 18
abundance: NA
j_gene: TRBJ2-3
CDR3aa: CASSTTGTSGGDRDTQYF
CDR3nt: TGTGCCAGCAGTACTACCGGGACTAGCGGGGGGGACAGGGATACGCAGTATTTT